These 30 T cell receptor beta chains originate from one sample sequenced in a study of tumor-infiltrating lymphocytes in localized non-small cell lung cancer. Method: immunoSEQ multiplex PCR; TCRdb's copy keeps in-frame clones and lacks some. The sample includes fewer than 15,000 clones, roughly 67% of them seen just once. Source material: lung tumor tissue. Receptors originate from a human donor with non-small cell lung cancer.

The chain employs TRBV19 and TRBJ1-5; D gene ambiguous. This CDR3 is 14 amino acids long. Trimming left V 6 bases short and J 4 bases short, with 13 bases between. Germline V gene sequence: CDR1 LNHDA, CDR2 SQIVND (reference sequence). The CDR3 DNA sequence: TGTGCCAGTAGGACGGTAGGGCCTAATCAGCCCCAGCATTTT. This translates into CASRTVGPNQPQHF. The full variable domain, with the rest looked up from reference TRBV19 and TRBJ1-5, is DGGITQSPKYLFRKEGQNVTLSCEQNLNHDAMYWYRQDPGQGLRLIYYSQIVNDFQKGDIAEGYSVSREKKESFPLTVTSAQKNPTAFYLCASRTVGPNQPQHFGDGTRLSIL.

This clone appeared a few times. The J gene is TRBJ1-1, the V gene TRBV18, with D possibly TRBD1 on 5 matching bases. The CDR3 has 14 amino acids. V dropped 5 bases and J dropped 2 bases, with 12 bases sitting between them. Looked up from germline, CDR1 is KGHSH and CDR2 is LQKENI. Here the CDR3 DNA reads TGTGCCAGCTCAGCCGGGACCCTTAACACTGAAGCTTTCTTT. This gives the protein CASSAGTLNTEAFF.

The chain employs TRBV29-1 and TRBJ1-2; weak D call: TRBD1 (5 bases). The CDR3 consists of 10 residues. Germline V gene data show CDR1 as SQVTM and CDR2 as ANQGSEA. With 6 bases removed from V and 8 bases from J, the gap between germline ends came to 10 bases. The CDR3 sequence: CSVDSGGYTF. CDR3 in DNA: TGCAGCGTCGACAGTGGGGGCTACACCTTC. Drawing the rest from reference TRBV29-1 and TRBJ1-2, the complete variable domain is SAVISQKPSRDICQRGTSLTIQCQVDSQVTMMFWYRQQPGQSLTLIATANQGSEATYESGFVIDKFPISRPNLTFSTLTVSNMSPEDSSIYLCSVDSGGYTFGSGTRLTVV.

Only one count was recorded for this clone. CDR3 sequence (DNA): TGTGCCAGCAGCGGACGGACAGTCTACGAGCAGTACTTC. Translated: CASSGRTVYEQYF. The chain carries TRBV7-9 and TRBJ2-7, with D perhaps TRBD1 (6 bases). The CDR3 totals 13 residues. The germline V gene encodes CDR1 SEHNR and CDR2 FQNEAQ (reference sequence). V was trimmed by 5 bases and J by 3 bases, leaving 11 bases between them.

This chain uses TRBV4-1 with TRBJ2-7; a weak D match, TRBD2 (5 bases). The CDR3 is 14 residues long. Trimming cost V 4 bases and J 3 bases, with 13 bases left between them. The germline V gene has CDR1 MGHRA and CDR2 YSYEKL. For the CDR3, the DNA is TGCGCCAGCAGCCTTCGGACTTCCTACTACGAGCAGTACTTC. Translating it yields CASSLRTSYYEQYF.

J is TRBJ1-2 and V is TRBV18, with 7 bases fitting TRBD1. The germline V gene encodes CDR1 KGHSH and CDR2 LQKENI. The CDR3 loop spans 15 amino acids. V trimming: 3 bases; J trimming: 4 bases; junction bases outside the gene matches: 8. DNA for the CDR3: TGTGCCAGCTCACCGGGCGACAGGGTGGGCTATGGCTACACCTTC. This codes for CASSPGDRVGYGYTF.

This clone was recorded a few times. The CDR3 is CASSDVHYNEQFF. CDR3 nucleotides: TGTGCCAGCAGTGATGTTCACTACAATGAGCAGTTCTTC. J is TRBJ2-1 and V is TRBV25-1; D unresolved. Germline V gene lookup returns CDR1 MGHDK and CDR2 SYGVNS. V dropped 3 bases and J dropped 3 bases, with 6 bases sitting between them. The CDR3 is 13 residues long.

The chain employs TRBV5-1 and TRBJ2-7, with TRBD1 matching over 9 bases. Germline V gives CDR1 SGHRS, CDR2 YFSETQ. The CDR3 totals 15 residues. V lost 0 bases, J lost 1 base, and 2 bases stayed unmatched. The DNA of the CDR3 is TGCGCCAGCAGCTTGGGGGGGACAGGGTCCTACGAGCAGTACTTC. Its protein product is CASSLGGTGSYEQYF.

This chain joins TRBV28 and TRBJ2-7, with D possibly being TRBD1 (5 bases). This CDR3 has 14 residues. The germline gives CDR1 MDHEN, CDR2 SYDVKM. Trimming shortened V by 5 bases and J by 1 base, and 12 bases separated the two germline ends. CDR3 DNA sequence: TGTGCCAGCAGTCCAGGGTGGGGATCCTACGAGCAGTACTTC. Its protein product is CASSPGWGSYEQYF.

The V and J genes are TRBV9 and TRBJ1-4; 8 bases are shared with TRBD1. In germline, CDR1 is SGDLS, CDR2 YYNGEE. The CDR3 has 14 amino acids. Germline trimming cut 3 bases from V and 8 bases from J; bases unmatched to any gene: 6. CDR3 sequence (DNA): TGTGCCAGCAGCGACAGGGGGGCGGACGAAAAACTGTTTTTT. Protein product: CASSDRGADEKLFF.

The gene calls are TRBV7-6 and TRBJ2-1, with 7 bases lining up with TRBD1. Germline loops: CDR1 SGHVS, CDR2 FNYEAQ. This CDR3 is 15 amino acids long. V lost 5 bases, J lost 9 bases, and 13 bases stayed unmatched. The CDR3 nucleotides are TGTGCCAGCAGCCCCACCGGGCTCTCAGGGGGTGAGCAGTTCTTC. It yields the protein CASSPTGLSGGEQFF.

This clone appeared a few times. The rearrangement links TRBV29-1 to TRBJ2-7; possibly TRBD1 or TRBD2 for D (5 bases each). The V gene's germline CDR1 is SQVTM and CDR2 ANQGSEA. The CDR3 is 14 amino acids. V lost 3 bases to trimming and J lost 0 bases, with 12 bases between them. CDR3 in DNA: TGCAGCGTTGAGGGGGACCGGAGCTCCTACGAGCAGTACTTC. Protein: CSVEGDRSSYEQYF.

On this clone: At one end, the junction sequence differs from germline, possibly due to a read error. The V gene is TRBV4-1, the J gene TRBJ2-7, with 10 bases aligning to TRBD2. Germline V gene data show CDR1 as MGHRA and CDR2 as YSYEKL. The CDR3 is made up of 15 amino acids. The CDR3 nucleotides read TGCGCCAGCAGCCCCCAACCAAGCCCGGCCAGACTAGCGGGCTTC. Translating it yields CASSPQPSPARLAGF.

The rearrangement links TRBV5-4 to TRBJ2-7; D possibly corresponds to TRBD1 (6 bases). Between the trimmed V and J ends, which lost 1 base and 5 bases, there was a span of 16 bases. CDR3 length equals 15 residues. Germline V lookup: CDR1 SGHNT, CDR2 YYREEE (reference sequence). CDR3 in amino acids: CASSLSQGRKDEQYF. Here the CDR3 DNA reads TGTGCCAGCAGCTTGTCGCAGGGGCGGAAGGACGAGCAGTACTTC.

This chain joins TRBV6-6 and TRBJ1-2, with TRBD1 as a possible D gene (6 bases). The germline gives CDR1 MNHNY, CDR2 SVGAGI (reference sequence). This CDR3 contains 12 residues. The V end lost 6 bases, the J end lost 8 bases, and 13 bases lay between the germline ends. CDR3 loop: CASRDSSMGYTF. CDR3 bases: TGTGCCAGCAGGGACAGTTCTATGGGCTACACCTTC.

This chain links TRBV11-2 with TRBJ1-3; unclear D gene. The length of the CDR3 is 14 residues. Germline V gene lookup returns CDR1 SGHAT and CDR2 FQNNGV. V was cut by 2 bases and J by 0 bases, with 5 bases left in between. The CDR3 spells CASSLWVSGNTIYF. The DNA of the CDR3 is TGTGCCAGCAGCTTATGGGTCTCTGGAAACACCATATATTTT. Full variable domain (rest looked up from reference TRBV11-2 and TRBJ1-3): EAGVAQSPRYKIIEKRQSVAFWCNPISGHATLYWYQQILGQGPKLLIQFQNNGVVDDSQLPKDRFSAERLKGVDSTLKIQPAKLEDSAVYLCASSLWVSGNTIYFGEGSWLTVV.

The chain links TRBV7-9 to TRBJ1-2; 7 bases line up with TRBD1. This CDR3 is built from 15 residues. J was trimmed by 3 bases and V by 1 base; bases with no gene match: 5. From germline, CDR1 is SEHNR and CDR2 FQNEAQ (reference sequence). The CDR3: CASSLEEDRYYGYTF. CDR3 nucleotide sequence: TGTGCCAGCAGCTTAGAAGAGGACAGGTACTATGGCTACACCTTC.

This chain links TRBV20-1 with TRBJ2-1; no clear D gene. Germline CDR1 is DFQATT and CDR2 is SNEGSKA (reference sequence). The germline V and J ends were trimmed by 2 bases and 8 bases, with 7 bases remaining between them. The CDR3 runs to 11 residues. CDR3 residues: CSARNTDEQFF. DNA of the CDR3: TGCAGTGCTAGAAATACCGATGAGCAGTTCTTC.

In this sample, this clone turned up once. V usage is TRBV11-3 and J usage is TRBJ1-2, with D maybe TRBD1 (5 bases). Trimming left V 3 bases short and J 8 bases short, with 19 bases between. The germline gives CDR1 SGHNT, CDR2 YENEEA. This CDR3 spans 15 amino acids. The DNA for the CDR3 is TGTGCCAGCAGCTTTCCACCGGGACGAGAAACAGGCTACACCTTC. Protein sequence: CASSFPPGRETGYTF.

This clone came up once. CDR3 residues: CASSFFGANTEAFF. In nucleotides, the CDR3 is TGTGCCAGCAGTTTCTTCGGAGCGAACACTGAAGCTTTCTTT. V and J are TRBV27 and TRBJ1-1; D remains ambiguous. Germline CDR1 and CDR2: MNHEY and SMNVEV (reference sequence). This CDR3 region has 14 residues. Trimming cost V 3 bases and J 1 base, with 9 bases left between them.

This chain links TRBV7-9 with TRBJ2-3; no firm D call. The CDR3 runs to 14 residues. Germline V lookup: CDR1 SEHNR, CDR2 FQNEAQ (reference sequence). Trimming shortened V by 5 bases and J by 2 bases, and 11 bases separated the two germline ends. The CDR3 protein is CASSPETYTDTQYF. The CDR3 region has the DNA TGTGCCAGCAGCCCCGAGACTTACACAGATACGCAGTATTTT.

This chain connects TRBV9 to TRBJ2-1, with D maybe TRBD2 (5 bases). Germline loops: CDR1 SGDLS, CDR2 YYNGEE. The V end was cut by 3 bases, the J end by 5 bases, with 9 bases between. CDR3 length: 13 amino acids. CDR3 in amino acids: CASSAGSHNEQFF. CDR3 DNA sequence: TGTGCCAGCAGCGCGGGGAGCCACAATGAGCAGTTCTTC.

The J gene is TRBJ2-3, the V gene TRBV18, with D uncertain. Germline CDR1 reads KGHSH; CDR2 reads LQKENI. The CDR3 contains 14 residues. V was pared by 3 bases and J by 0 bases, with 7 bases between. This CDR3 reads CASSPGVSTDTQYF. DNA of the CDR3: TGTGCCAGCTCACCTGGAGTGAGCACAGATACGCAGTATTTT.

The chain couples TRBV30 to TRBJ2-1; weak D call: TRBD2 (6 bases). The length of the CDR3 is 12 residues. Trimming pared 1 base from V and 13 bases from J, leaving 14 bases between. CDR1 and CDR2 (germline): GTSNPN, SVGIG (reference sequence). The CDR3 loop reads CAWSDRDLQQFF. The DNA for the CDR3 is TGTGCCTGGAGTGACCGGGACTTACAACAGTTCTTC. Full variable domain (remainder filled in from reference TRBV30 and TRBJ2-1): SQTIHQWPATLVQPVGSPLSLECTVEGTSNPNLYWYRQAAGRGLQLLFYSVGIGQISSEVPQNLSASRPQDRQFILSSKKLLLSDSGFYLCAWSDRDLQQFFGPGTRLTVL.

The V call is TRBV18, the J call TRBJ2-1; D is undetermined. V was cut by 1 base and J by 4 bases, with 8 bases left in between. The germline CDR1 and CDR2 sequences are KGHSH and LQKENI. The CDR3 covers 14 residues. CDR3 bases: TGTGCCAGCTCACCACTTCCCGGGTACAATGAGCAGTTCTTC. Translating it yields CASSPLPGYNEQFF.

The chain joins TRBV18 to TRBJ1-5; 9 bases are shared with TRBD1. The germline CDR1 and CDR2 sequences are KGHSH and LQKENI. The V gene end was trimmed by 3 bases and the J gene end by 6 bases; junction bases not matched to a gene: 3. The CDR3 is made up of 14 amino acids. CDR3: CASSPGQGSQPQHF. The CDR3 coding sequence is TGTGCCAGCTCACCGGGACAGGGCAGTCAGCCCCAGCATTTT.

For the CDR3, the DNA is TGTGCCGTCGGGGCCAACGTCCTGACTTTC. Its translation is CAVGANVLTF. V is TRBV11-2 and J is TRBJ2-6; D is uncertain. This CDR3 has 10 residues. Germline CDR1 SGHAT, CDR2 FQNNGV. V was cut by 11 bases and J by 4 bases, with 3 bases left in between.

The V gene is TRBV5-1, the J gene TRBJ1-1; 7 bases match TRBD1. The length of the CDR3 is 15 residues. V shed 4 bases, J shed 3 bases, and the junction held 9 bases outside the gene matches. CDR1 SGHRS and CDR2 YFSETQ come from the germline V gene. The CDR3 here is CASSQGDSDYTEAFF. The CDR3 bases are TGCGCCAGCAGCCAAGGGGACAGCGATTACACTGAAGCTTTCTTT. The full variable domain, its missing parts supplied by reference TRBV5-1 and TRBJ1-1, is KAGVTQTPRYLIKTRGQQVTLSCSPISGHRSVSWYQQTPGQGLQFLFEYFSETQRNKGNFPGRFSGRQFSNSRSEMNVSTLELGDSALYLCASSQGDSDYTEAFFGQGTRLTVV.

This chain joins TRBV28 and TRBJ2-7, with D tentatively TRBD2 (7 bases). The CDR3 spans 14 residues. Germline V gives CDR1 MDHEN, CDR2 SYDVKM. The V gene lost 8 bases and the J gene lost 4 bases, with 18 bases spanning the gap. The CDR3 nucleotides read TGTGCCAGCTCTTCTCCCGGGGGGACATACGAGCAGTACTTC. This sequence encodes CASSSPGGTYEQYF.

The V call is TRBV30, the J call TRBJ2-7, with 11 bases aligning to TRBD2. V lost 2 bases, J lost 6 bases, and 6 bases stayed unmatched. The CDR3 loop spans 14 amino acids. Germline CDR1 is GTSNPN and CDR2 is SVGIG (reference sequence). The CDR3 protein is CAWSTGTSGAEQYF. The CDR3 DNA follows: TGTGCCTGGAGTACCGGGACTAGCGGTGCCGAGCAGTACTTC.